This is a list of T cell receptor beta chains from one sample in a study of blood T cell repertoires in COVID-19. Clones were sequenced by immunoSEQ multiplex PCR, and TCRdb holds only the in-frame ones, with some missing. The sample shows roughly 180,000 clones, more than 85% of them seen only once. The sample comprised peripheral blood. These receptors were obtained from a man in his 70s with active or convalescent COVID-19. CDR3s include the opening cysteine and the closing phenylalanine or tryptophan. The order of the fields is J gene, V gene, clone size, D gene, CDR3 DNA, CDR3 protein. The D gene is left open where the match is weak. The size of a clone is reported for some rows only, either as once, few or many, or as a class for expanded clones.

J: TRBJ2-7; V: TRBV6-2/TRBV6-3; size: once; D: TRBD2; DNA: TGTGCCAGCAGTTACGGCTCCCCCGCAATGACTAGCTACAGCTACGAGCAGTACTTC; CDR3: CASSYGSPAMTSYSYEQYF
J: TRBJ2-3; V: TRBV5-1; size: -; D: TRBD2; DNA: TGCGCCAGCAGCTTGTCCGGGACTAGCGCCACAGATACGCAGTATTTT; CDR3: CASSLSGTSATDTQYF
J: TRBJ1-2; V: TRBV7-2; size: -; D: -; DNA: TGTGCCAGCAGCTTATTCGGCAGGGATGGCTACACCTTC; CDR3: CASSLFGRDGYTF
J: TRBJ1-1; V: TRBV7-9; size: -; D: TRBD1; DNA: TGTGCCAGCAGCCAGGAGGTGACGACAGGGGAAGCTTTCTTT; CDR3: CASSQEVTTGEAFF
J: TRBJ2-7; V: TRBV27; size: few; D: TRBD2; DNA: TGTGCCAGCAGTTTTGCTAGCGGGAGATTGTACGAGCAGTACTTC; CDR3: CASSFASGRLYEQYF
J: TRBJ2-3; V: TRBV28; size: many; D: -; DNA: TGTGCCAGCAGTTTCCTAGGAGCCTACACAGATACGCAGTATTTT; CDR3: CASSFLGAYTDTQYF
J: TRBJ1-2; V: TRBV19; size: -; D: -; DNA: TGTGCCAGTAGTATGAGGAGGGGCTATGGCTACACCTTC; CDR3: CASSMRRGYGYTF
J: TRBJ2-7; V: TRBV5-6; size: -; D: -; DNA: TGTGCCAGCAGCATCGGGGCCTACGAGCAGTACTTC; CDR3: CASSIGAYEQYF
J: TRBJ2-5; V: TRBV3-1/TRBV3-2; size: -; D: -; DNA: TGTGCCAGCAGCCACAGGGGAGTGACCCAGTACTTC; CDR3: CASSHRGVTQYF
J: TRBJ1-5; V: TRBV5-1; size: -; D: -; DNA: TGCGCCAGCAGTACGGGGGGCAATCAGCCCCAGCATTTT; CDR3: CASSTGGNQPQHF
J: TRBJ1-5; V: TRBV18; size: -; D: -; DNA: TGTGCCAGCTCCCGCGGCATGGATAGCAATCAGCCCCAGCATTTT; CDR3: CASSRGMDSNQPQHF
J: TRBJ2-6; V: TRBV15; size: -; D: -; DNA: TGTGCCACCAGCAGAGATAACTCTGGGGCCAACGTCCTGACTTTC; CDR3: CATSRDNSGANVLTF
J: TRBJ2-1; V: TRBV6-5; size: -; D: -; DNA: TGTGCCAGCAGAAGACTAGAGTACAATGAGCAGTTCTTC; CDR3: CASRRLEYNEQFF
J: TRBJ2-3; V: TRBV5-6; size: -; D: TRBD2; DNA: TGTGCCAGCAGTTGGGGTGGCGGGAGTGCAGATACGCAGTATTTT; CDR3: CASSWGGGSADTQYF
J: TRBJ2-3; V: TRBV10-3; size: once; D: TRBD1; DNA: TGTGCCATAGCACCCGGGACAGGGTATACAGATACGCAGTATTTT; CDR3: CAIAPGTGYTDTQYF
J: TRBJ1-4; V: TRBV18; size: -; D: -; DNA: TGTGCCAGCTCACCACGCGGAACTAATGAAAAACTGTTTTTT; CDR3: CASSPRGTNEKLFF
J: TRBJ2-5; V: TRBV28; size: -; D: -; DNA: TGTGCCAGCAGCTCCCGCGGGGAACTCCAAGAGACCCAGTACTTC; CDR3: CASSSRGELQETQYF
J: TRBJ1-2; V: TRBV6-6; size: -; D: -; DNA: TGTGCCAGCAGGTCCCAGGTAGGGGGCTATGGCTACACCTTC; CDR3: CASRSQVGGYGYTF
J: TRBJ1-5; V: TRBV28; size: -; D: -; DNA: TGTGCCAGCAGTGACACCCATCAGCCCCAGCATTTT; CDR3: CASSDTHQPQHF
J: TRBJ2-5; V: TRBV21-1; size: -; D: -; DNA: TGTGCCAGCAGCAAAGTTTGGGCCCCGCAAGAGACCCAGTACTTC; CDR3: CASSKVWAPQETQYF
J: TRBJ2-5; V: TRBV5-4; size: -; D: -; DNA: TGTGCCAGCAGCTTGGTAGGGGGAGAGACCCAGTACTTC; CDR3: CASSLVGGETQYF
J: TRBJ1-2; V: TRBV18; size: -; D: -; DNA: TGTGCCAGCTCACCAGAGGCGACTAACTATGGCTACACCTTC; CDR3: CASSPEATNYGYTF
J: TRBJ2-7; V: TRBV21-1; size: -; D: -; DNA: TGTGCCAGCAGCAAAGCGAAAGGGGTCGAGCAGTACTTC; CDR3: CASSKAKGVEQYF
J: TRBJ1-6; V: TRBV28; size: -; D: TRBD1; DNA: TGTGCCAGCAGTTCCGGGACAGAAATTTCACCCCTCCACTTT; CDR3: CASSSGTEISPLHF
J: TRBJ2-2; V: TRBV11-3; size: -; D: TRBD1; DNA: TGTGCCAGCAGGTTTACAGGGGCCGGGGAGCTGTTTTTT; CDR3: CASRFTGAGELFF
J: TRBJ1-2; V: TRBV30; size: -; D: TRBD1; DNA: TGTGCCTGGAGTTTAGGGACAGGGGATAATGGCTACACCTTC; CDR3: CAWSLGTGDNGYTF
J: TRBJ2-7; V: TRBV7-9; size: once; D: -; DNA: TGTGCCAGCAGCTCATTCTACGAGCAGTACTTC; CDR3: CASSSFYEQYF
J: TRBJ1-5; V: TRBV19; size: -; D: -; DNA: TGTGCCAGTACGGGAGGGGTTGATCAGCCCCAGCATTTT; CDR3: CASTGGVDQPQHF
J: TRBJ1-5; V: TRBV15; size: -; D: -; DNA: TGTGCCACCAGCAGAGGCTCCTCGGGGAATCAGCCCCAGCATTTT; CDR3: CATSRGSSGNQPQHF
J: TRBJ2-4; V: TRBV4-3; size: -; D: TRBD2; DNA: TGCGCCAGCAGCCAAGATCGGCGGGAGGTAATAGCCAAAAACATTCAGTACTTC; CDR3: CASSQDRREVIAKNIQYF
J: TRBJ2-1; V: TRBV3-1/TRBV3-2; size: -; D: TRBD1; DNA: TGTGCCAGCAGCCAAGGACAGGGGATCCCACACAATGAGCAGTTCTTC; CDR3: CASSQGQGIPHNEQFF
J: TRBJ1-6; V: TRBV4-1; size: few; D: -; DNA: TGCGCCAGCAGCCAAGATGGGCAGGGAGGATCACCCCTCCACTTT; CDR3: CASSQDGQGGSPLHF
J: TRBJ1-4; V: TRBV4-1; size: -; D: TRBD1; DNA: TGCGCCAGCAGCTTGGCCGGGACAGGGAACGAAAAACTGTTTTTT; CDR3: CASSLAGTGNEKLFF
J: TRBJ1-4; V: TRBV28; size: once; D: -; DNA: TGTGCCAGCAGTTTGGAGTATGAAAAACTGTTTTTT; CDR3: CASSLEYEKLFF
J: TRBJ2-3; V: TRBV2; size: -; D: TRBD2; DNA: TGTGCCAGCACCCCCTGGGGCGGGAGGGGCACAGATACGCAGTATTTT; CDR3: CASTPWGGRGTDTQYF
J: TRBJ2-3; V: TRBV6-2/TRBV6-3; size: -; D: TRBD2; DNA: TGTGCCAGCAGTGCTTTCGGGGCGGGGGTCGCTCGGGATACGCAGTATTTT; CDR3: CASSAFGAGVARDTQYF
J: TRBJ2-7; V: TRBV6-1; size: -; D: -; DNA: TGTGCCAGCAGTGAATGGGGGGTACGCGTCGAGCAGTACTTC; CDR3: CASSEWGVRVEQYF
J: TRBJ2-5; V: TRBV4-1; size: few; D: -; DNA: TGCGCCAGCAGCCAAGCCAACGGAGCGGGAGAGACCCAGTACTTC; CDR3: CASSQANGAGETQYF
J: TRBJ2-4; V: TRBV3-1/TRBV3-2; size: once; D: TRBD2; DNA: TGTGCCAGCAGCCAATCTAGCGGAGTAAACATTCAGTACTTC; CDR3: CASSQSSGVNIQYF
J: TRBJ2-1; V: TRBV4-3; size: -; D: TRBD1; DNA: TGCGCCAGCAGCCAACGACCGGGACAGGGGAATGAGCAGTTCTTC; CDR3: CASSQRPGQGNEQFF
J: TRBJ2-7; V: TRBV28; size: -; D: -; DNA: TGTGCCAGCAGCCAATCTCGAGGGAGTCGGTACGAGCAGTACTTC; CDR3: CASSQSRGSRYEQYF
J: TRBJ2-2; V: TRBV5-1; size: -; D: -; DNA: TGCGCCAGCAGGTGGACACCCCCGAACACCGGGGAGCTGTTTTTT; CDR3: CASRWTPPNTGELFF
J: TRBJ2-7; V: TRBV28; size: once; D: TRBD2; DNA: TGTGCCAGCCGCCCCCCGACTAGCGTAAGGCTGGAGCAGTACTTC; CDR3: CASRPPTSVRLEQYF
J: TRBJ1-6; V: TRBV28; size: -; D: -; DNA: TGTGCCAGCACTCCAGGTTTCAATTCACCCCTCCACTTT; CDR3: CASTPGFNSPLHF
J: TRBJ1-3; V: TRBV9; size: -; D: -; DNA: TGTGCCAGCAGCTCCTCGGCCCCCCGGGGAGGTTCTGGAAACACCATATATTTT; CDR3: CASSSSAPRGGSGNTIYF
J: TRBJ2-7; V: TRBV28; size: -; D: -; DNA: TGTGCCAGCAGTTCGACAGGGAGGCCATCATATTACGAGCAGTACTTC; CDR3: CASSSTGRPSYYEQYF
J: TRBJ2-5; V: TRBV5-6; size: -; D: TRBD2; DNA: TGTGCCAGCAATCTCGGGGGGTTGGAGACCCAGTACTTC; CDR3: CASNLGGLETQYF
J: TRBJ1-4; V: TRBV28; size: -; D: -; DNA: TGTGCCAGCAGTTTCGGAGGAGGGGATGAAAAACTGTTTTTT; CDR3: CASSFGGGDEKLFF
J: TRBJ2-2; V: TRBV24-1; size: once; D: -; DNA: TGTGCCACCAGTGATTGGACAAGTGGACCCGGGGAGCTGTTTTTT; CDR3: CATSDWTSGPGELFF
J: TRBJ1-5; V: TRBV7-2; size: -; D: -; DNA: TGTGCCAGCAGCTTAGAAGCTTGGGAGCCTAATCAGCCCCAGCATTTT; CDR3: CASSLEAWEPNQPQHF
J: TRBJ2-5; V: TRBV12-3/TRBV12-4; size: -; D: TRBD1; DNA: TGTGCCAGCAGAGGACAGGGAATGGAGACCCAGTACTTC; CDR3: CASRGQGMETQYF
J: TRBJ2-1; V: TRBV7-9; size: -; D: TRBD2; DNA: TGTGCCAGCAGCTCTGAATTGGGACTAGCGGGAGGTGTATGGCAGTTCTTC; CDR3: CASSSELGLAGGVWQFF